Shown below are 30 T cell receptor beta chains from a single sample sequenced in a study of shared clonotypes between healthy human individuals. Positively selected for CCR7, the CD45RO-negative cells used as naive CD8 cells excluded terminally differentiated effector memory CD45RA+ cells. Assay: immunoSEQ multiplex PCR; the TCRdb copy retains only in-frame clones and omits some. The sample yields around 1,900,000 clones, 93% seen once. Material: naive CD8+ T cells from PBMCs. Source of these receptors: a man younger than 35 in good health. Some clones in this sample may be carry-over from other donors' samples.

The genes are TRBV15 and TRBJ1-3; D unclear. V was shortened by 5 bases and J by 0 bases, with 5 bases between the two germline ends. CDR3 length equals 13 residues. Looked up from germline, CDR1 is LNHNV and CDR2 is YYDKDF (reference sequence). The CDR3 protein is CATSSYSGNTIYF. DNA of the CDR3: TGTGCCACCAGCTCCTACTCTGGAAACACCATATATTTT.

This chain uses TRBV19 with TRBJ1-3, with no clear D. The CDR3 runs 13 residues. Germline V gene data show CDR1 as LNHDA and CDR2 as SQIVND (reference sequence). V was clipped by 8 bases and J by 2 bases, with 10 bases between them. The CDR3 nucleotides are TGTGCCAGTCAGGTGTGGGCTGGAAACACCATATATTTT. It yields the protein CASQVWAGNTIYF.

The chain uses TRBV28 and TRBJ2-2, with 7 nucleotides matching TRBD1. Germline V gene sequence: CDR1 MDHEN, CDR2 SYDVKM. This CDR3 is built from 14 residues. With V trimmed by 7 bases and J by 3 bases, 5 bases remained unmatched. CDR3 nucleotide sequence: TGTGCCAGCAAGAGACAGGGAGACACCGGGGAGCTGTTTTTT. It yields the protein CASKRQGDTGELFF.

This clone was seen a handful of times. The V and J genes are TRBV5-1 and TRBJ1-1; D is perhaps TRBD1 (5 bases). In germline, CDR1 is SGHRS, CDR2 YFSETQ. The CDR3 totals 14 residues. V shed 0 bases and J shed 7 bases, with 13 bases lying between them. Written as DNA, the CDR3 is TGCGCCAGCAGCTTGGCGGCAGGGCCCGTTGAAGCTTTCTTT. Its protein is CASSLAAGPVEAFF.

The DNA for the CDR3 is TGTGCCAGCAGTTTTCCTAGCTATAGCTCCTACAATGAGCAGTTCTTC. It is translated as CASSFPSYSSYNEQFF. The V gene is TRBV28, the J gene TRBJ2-1; D is possibly TRBD2 (5 bases). The CDR3 is 16 amino acids. Germline CDR1 is MDHEN and CDR2 is SYDVKM. With 3 bases removed from V and 0 bases from J, the gap between germline ends came to 12 bases. The full variable domain, in which reference TRBV28 and TRBJ2-1 provide the parts outside the CDR3, is DVKVTQSSRYLVKRTGEKVFLECVQDMDHENMFWYRQDPGLGLRLIYFSYDVKMKEKGDIPEGYSVSREKKERFSLILESASTNQTSMYLCASSFPSYSSYNEQFFGPGTRLTVL.

The V gene is TRBV2, the J gene TRBJ2-3; D not resolved. This CDR3 contains 10 residues. V lost 10 bases and J 8 bases, leaving 10 bases between the germline ends. Germline V gene lookup returns CDR1 SNHLY and CDR2 FYNNEI. CDR3 DNA sequence: TGTGCCACCCTCCTGGGTACGCAGTATTTT. It specifies CATLLGTQYF.

This clone was detected only a few times. The chain links TRBV11-3 to TRBJ1-1; a possible D gene is TRBD1 (6 bases). V dropped 7 bases and J dropped 0 bases, with 9 bases sitting between them. CDR1 is SGHNT, CDR2 YENEEA, per germline. The CDR3 runs 13 residues. This CDR3 reads CASKDSLNTEAFF. CDR3 bases: TGTGCCAGCAAGGACAGCTTGAACACTGAAGCTTTCTTT.

Concerning this clone itself: At one of its ends the junction is not consistent with the germline gene, which may arise from a read error. This sequence joins TRBV12-5 and TRBJ2-7; D is unclear. Germline V gene lookup returns CDR1 LGHNT and CDR2 FRNRAP. The CDR3 extends over 13 amino acids. As DNA, the CDR3 is TGCCCCGTTGGATCCATCAAGGGCTACGAGCAGTACTTC. Amino acids: CPVGSIKGYEQYF.

This CDR3 reads CASSQGLARYNEQFF. CDR3 nucleotides: TGCGCCAGCAGCCAGGGACTAGCGCGGTACAATGAGCAGTTCTTC. This chain connects TRBV5-1 to TRBJ2-1; 10 positions agree with TRBD2. Germline values: CDR1 SGHRS, CDR2 YFSETQ. The CDR3 extends over 15 amino acids. V was clipped by 4 bases and J by 4 bases; unmatched bases: 5.

The chain employs TRBV6-6 and TRBJ2-1; D not certain. The CDR3 sequence is 14 residues long. Germline V lookup: CDR1 MNHNY, CDR2 SVGAGI (reference sequence). V lost 4 bases, J lost 3 bases, and 10 bases lay in between. CDR3 sequence reads: CASSLPQDYNEQFF. DNA for the CDR3: TGTGCCAGCAGTTTACCCCAAGACTACAATGAGCAGTTCTTC.

This clone occurred a few times. Other nucleotide sequences in the sample specify the same CDR3. The chain recombines TRBV7-9 with TRBJ1-1; weak D call: TRBD1 (6 bases). Germline CDR1 and CDR2: SEHNR and FQNEAQ (reference sequence). The CDR3 runs 14 residues. The germline V and J ends were trimmed by 3 bases and 1 base, with 9 bases remaining between them. The CDR3 sequence is CASSFTGRNTEAFF. Written as DNA, the CDR3 is TGTGCCAGCAGCTTCACAGGGAGGAACACTGAAGCTTTCTTT.

CDR3 amino acids: CAWSQGARGTEAFF. The CDR3 coding sequence is TGTGCCTGGAGCCAGGGGGCGCGAGGCACTGAAGCTTTCTTT. The chain uses TRBV30 and TRBJ1-1; 8 bases fit TRBD1. Germline values: CDR1 GTSNPN, CDR2 SVGIG (reference sequence). V shed 3 bases, J shed 4 bases, and the junction held 7 bases outside the gene matches. The length of the CDR3 is 14 residues.

The rearrangement joins TRBV4-3 to TRBJ2-3, with D uncertain. Trimming took 0 bases from V and 2 from J, leaving 12 bases between them. The germline CDR1 and CDR2 sequences are LGHNA and YSLEER. The length of the CDR3 is 16 residues. The CDR3 here is CASSQDPLRNTDTQYF. In nucleotides, the CDR3 is TGCGCCAGCAGCCAAGACCCACTTAGAAACACAGATACGCAGTATTTT.

The chain employs TRBV6-1 and TRBJ1-1; 7 bases map to TRBD1. J lost 0 bases, V lost 6 bases, and 7 bases had no gene match. Per germline, CDR1 MNHNS and CDR2 SASEGT. The CDR3 is 15 amino acids. This CDR3 is CASRHSGQVNTEAFF. CDR3 coding DNA: TGTGCCAGCAGGCACAGCGGACAGGTGAACACTGAAGCTTTCTTT.

Here the CDR3 DNA reads TGTGCCAGCAGTTTATGGCTAGAAGAGGGCAATGAGCAGTTCTTC. Protein product: CASSLWLEEGNEQFF. The chain carries TRBV27 and TRBJ2-1; TRBD2 might be the D (5 bases). Trimming shortened V by 1 base and J by 6 bases, and 13 bases separated the two germline ends. The germline V gene has CDR1 MNHEY and CDR2 SMNVEV (reference sequence). This CDR3 comprises 15 residues.

The chain employs TRBV27 and TRBJ2-1; TRBD1 or TRBD2 may be the D gene (5 bases each). The CDR3 sequence is 15 residues long. Germline V gene data show CDR1 as MNHEY and CDR2 as SMNVEV (reference sequence). V lost 3 bases and J lost 7, with 16 bases in between. CDR3 loop: CASSLGLAVLNEQFF. The CDR3 DNA is TGTGCCAGCAGTTTGGGGCTAGCAGTGTTAAATGAGCAGTTCTTC.

As concerns this clone: The sample holds other DNA sequences that translate to the same CDR3. This chain joins TRBV28 and TRBJ1-4; D gene ambiguous. The CDR3 has 11 amino acids. V was trimmed by 3 bases and J by 6 bases, leaving 2 bases between them. Germline V gives CDR1 MDHEN, CDR2 SYDVKM. CDR3 sequence (DNA): TGTGCCAGCAGTTTGGATGAAAAACTGTTTTTT. Protein: CASSLDEKLFF.

V gene TRBV5-5 combines with J gene TRBJ1-2; D remains unclear. With 3 bases removed from V and 3 bases from J, the gap between germline ends came to 12 bases. The CDR3 loop spans 14 amino acids. Looked up from germline, CDR1 is SGHKS and CDR2 is YYEKEE (reference sequence). The CDR3 DNA follows: TGTGCCAGCAGCTACCACGGCAGCTACTATGGCTACACCTTC. Its translation: CASSYHGSYYGYTF.

The chain recombines TRBV5-3 with TRBJ2-3; tentative D call: TRBD2 (6 bases). TRBV5-3 belongs to the ORF category, with a function that is uncertain. The CDR3 length is 16 residues. V was cut by 5 bases and J by 0 bases, with 16 bases left in between. This chain's CDR3 is CARRVVAGMSTDTQYF. CDR3 sequence (DNA): TGTGCCAGAAGAGTGGTCGCGGGGATGAGCACAGATACGCAGTATTTT.

This chain connects TRBV7-9 to TRBJ1-6; D is unresolved. Germline loops: CDR1 SEHNR, CDR2 FQNEAQ (reference sequence). The V end lost 2 bases, the J end lost 0 bases, and 11 bases lay between the germline ends. The CDR3 covers 17 residues. The CDR3 protein is CASSLPDASSYNSPLHF. CDR3 sequence (DNA): TGTGCCAGCAGCTTACCGGACGCTAGCTCCTATAATTCACCCCTCCACTTT. The whole variable domain, filled in from reference TRBV7-9 and TRBJ1-6, reads DTGVSQNPRHKITKRGQNVTFRCDPISEHNRLYWYRQTLGQGPEFLTYFQNEAQLEKSRLLSDRFSAERPKGSFSTLEIQRTEQGDSAMYLCASSLPDASSYNSPLHFGNGTRLTVT.

The V and J genes are TRBV18 and TRBJ2-3, with D tentatively TRBD1 or TRBD2 (5 bases each). The V gene's germline CDR1 is KGHSH and CDR2 LQKENI. The CDR3 has 16 residues. The V end was cut by 10 bases, the J end by 4 bases, with 24 bases between. The CDR3 reads CATLRWTEGYSDTQYF. In DNA form, the CDR3 reads TGTGCCACTTTGCGCTGGACCGAGGGGTACTCAGATACGCAGTATTTT. The variable domain in full, completed from reference TRBV18 and TRBJ2-3, reads NAGVMQNPRHLVRRRGQEARLRCSPMKGHSHVYWYRQLPEEGLKFMVYLQKENIIDESGMPKERFSAEFPKEGPSILRIQQVVRGDSAAYFCATLRWTEGYSDTQYFGPGTRLTVL.

This chain uses TRBV2 with TRBJ1-2, with D possibly TRBD1 on 5 matching bases. V was cut by 2 bases and J by 4 bases, with 20 bases left in between. Germline V gene sequence: CDR1 SNHLY, CDR2 FYNNEI. This CDR3 is 17 amino acids long. The CDR3 loop reads CASSEPYGTLESYGYTF. CDR3 DNA sequence: TGTGCCAGCAGTGAACCATACGGGACCTTGGAGAGCTATGGCTACACCTTC.

This clone occurred once. V is TRBV5-1 and J is TRBJ2-7; 9 bases agree with TRBD2. CDR1 is SGHRS, CDR2 YFSETQ, per germline. The V gene end was trimmed by 0 bases and the J gene end by 5 bases; junction bases not matched to a gene: 9. There are 16 residues in the CDR3. The CDR3 is CASSLAVLAGSHEQYF. CDR3 coding DNA: TGCGCCAGCAGCTTGGCCGTTCTAGCGGGATCCCACGAGCAGTACTTC.

The chain has TRBV10-3 and TRBJ2-3, with 10 nucleotides matching TRBD1. From germline, CDR1 is ENHRY and CDR2 SYGVKD. There are 13 residues in the CDR3. Germline trimming cut 10 bases from V and 5 bases from J; bases unmatched to any gene: 6. The CDR3 sequence is CATWTGGGDTQYF. The CDR3 DNA reads as TGTGCCACCTGGACAGGGGGGGGAGATACGCAGTATTTT.

CDR3 DNA sequence: TGTGCCAGCAGCTCTCGGACAGGGGACTGGAGAGGCGAGCAGTACTTC. Its translation is CASSSRTGDWRGEQYF. The chain links TRBV9 to TRBJ2-7; 9 nucleotides agree with TRBD1. CDR3 length equals 16 residues. Germline trimming cut 4 bases from V and 6 bases from J; bases unmatched to any gene: 14. In germline, CDR1 is SGDLS, CDR2 YYNGEE.

This sequence joins TRBV9 and TRBJ2-1; no clear D gene. Trimming removed 6 bases at V and 5 bases at J, with 9 bases between. CDR1 SGDLS and CDR2 YYNGEE come from the germline V gene. There are 12 residues in the CDR3. CDR3 in DNA: TGTGCCAGCACGGGTTTGGACAATGAGCAGTTCTTC. It codes for CASTGLDNEQFF.

This chain links TRBV9 with TRBJ2-1; a possible D gene is TRBD2 (6 bases). The germline CDR1 and CDR2 sequences are SGDLS and YYNGEE. Deletions cut 2 bases from V and 7 bases from J, with 16 bases between. This CDR3 has 15 amino acids. CDR3 amino acids: CASSVEGRGPNEQFF. The CDR3 nucleotides read TGTGCCAGCAGCGTGGAGGGTCGGGGCCCAAATGAGCAGTTCTTC. The complete variable domain, with remaining parts taken from reference TRBV9 and TRBJ2-1, reads DSGVTQTPKHLITATGQRVTLRCSPRSGDLSVYWYQQSLDQGLQFLIQYYNGEERAKGNILERFSAQQFPDLHSELNLSSLELGDSALYFCASSVEGRGPNEQFFGPGTRLTVL.

This clone came up once. The chain uses TRBV7-3 and TRBJ2-1, with TRBD2 as a possible D gene (5 bases). Deletions cut 5 bases from V and 1 base from J, with 15 bases between. Per germline, CDR1 SGHTA and CDR2 FQGTGA. This CDR3 is 16 amino acids long. The CDR3 is CASSPTRAGSYNEQFF. The CDR3 bases are TGTGCCAGCAGCCCAACGAGGGCTGGATCCTACAATGAGCAGTTCTTC.

The J gene is TRBJ1-5, the V gene TRBV19; possible D gene TRBD1, 6 bases. The germline V gene has CDR1 LNHDA and CDR2 SQIVND (reference sequence). The CDR3 has 16 residues. V was trimmed by 6 bases and J by 1 base, leaving 16 bases between them. The CDR3 DNA is TGTGCCAGTAGACAAGAGGATCAGGGGAGCAATCAGCCCCAGCATTTT. Protein: CASRQEDQGSNQPQHF. Full variable domain (rest looked up from reference TRBV19 and TRBJ1-5): DGGITQSPKYLFRKEGQNVTLSCEQNLNHDAMYWYRQDPGQGLRLIYYSQIVNDFQKGDIAEGYSVSREKKESFPLTVTSAQKNPTAFYLCASRQEDQGSNQPQHFGDGTRLSIL.

V is TRBV21-1 and J is TRBJ2-7; TRBD1 was called by the table and not checked on the DNA. TRBV21-1 is recorded as a pseudogene. The CDR3 loop spans 15 amino acids. The CDR3 protein is CASSRRGQGSYEQYF. The CDR3, as DNA: TGTGCCAGCAGCCGTAGGGGACAGGGATCCTACGAGCAGTACTTC.